This TCR beta chain was sequenced during a study of CD8+ T cells in alopecia areata. Study details: Using the percentage of affected scalp area, treated patients' severity was scored.

The treatment is: oral pan-JAK inhibitor, 5-10 mg twice daily. Trimming shortened V by 0 bases and J by 7 bases, and 20 bases separated the two germline ends. The CDR3 totals 16 residues. Germline CDR1 reads SGHRS; CDR2 reads YFSETQ. Following extraction, RNA underwent reverse transcription to cDNA, which served as the sequencing template. Clones were read by immunoSEQ multiplex PCR, and TCRdb kept only the in-frame ones, dropping some. This sample carries 200,000 or so clones, approximately 38% of them seen once, and the ten largest clones take around 0.48%. Specimen: CD4+ T cells sorted from blood, collected at roughly week 30, from a patient treated with tofacitinib. The chain is built from TRBV5-1 and TRBJ2-7; D assignment may be TRBD1 or TRBD2 (6 bases each). The sequence derives from a human donor with alopecia areata. CDR3 loop: CASSLEFPVGGEEQYF. The DNA of the CDR3 is TGCGCCAGCAGCTTGGAATTTCCAGTGGGGGGCGAAGAGCAGTACTTC.